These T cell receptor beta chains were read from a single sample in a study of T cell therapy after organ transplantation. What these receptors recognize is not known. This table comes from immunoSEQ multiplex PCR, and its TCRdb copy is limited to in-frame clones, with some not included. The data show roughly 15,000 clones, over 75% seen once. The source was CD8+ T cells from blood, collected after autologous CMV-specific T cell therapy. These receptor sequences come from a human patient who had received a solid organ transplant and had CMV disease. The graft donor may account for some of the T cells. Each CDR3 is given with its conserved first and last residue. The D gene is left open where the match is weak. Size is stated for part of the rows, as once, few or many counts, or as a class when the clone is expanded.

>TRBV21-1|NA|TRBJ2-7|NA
CASSILAGGPYEQYF
TGTGCCAGCAGCATACTAGCGGGAGGTCCCTACGAGCAGTACTTC
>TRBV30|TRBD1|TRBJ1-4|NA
CAWSPRRGKLFF
TGTGCCTGGAGCCCACGCAGGGGGAAACTGTTTTTT
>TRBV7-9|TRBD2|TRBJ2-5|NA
CASSLVPTSGVETQYF
TGTGCCAGCAGCTTAGTCCCCACTAGCGGGGTAGAGACCCAGTACTTC
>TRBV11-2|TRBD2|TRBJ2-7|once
CASSLGETSGTYEQYF
TGTGCCAGCAGCTTAGGTGAGACTAGCGGGACCTACGAGCAGTACTTC
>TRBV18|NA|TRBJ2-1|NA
CASSPSRNNEQFF
TGTGCCAGCTCACCGTCCAGGAACAATGAGCAGTTCTTC
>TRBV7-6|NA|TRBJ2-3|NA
CASSSRTGDTDTQYF
TGTGCCAGCAGCTCGAGAACGGGAGACACAGATACGCAGTATTTT
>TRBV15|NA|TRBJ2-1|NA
CATSNAVNYNEQFF
TGTGCCACCAGCAACGCAGTAAACTACAATGAGCAGTTCTTC
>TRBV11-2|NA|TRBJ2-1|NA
CASSLEGGSYNEQFF
TGTGCCAGCAGCTTAGAGGGGGGTTCCTACAATGAGCAGTTCTTC
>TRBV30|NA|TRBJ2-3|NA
CAWTGDSKRADTQYF
TGTGCCTGGACCGGGGACTCAAAGAGGGCAGATACGCAGTATTTT
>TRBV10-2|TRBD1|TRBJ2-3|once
CASGGQITDTQYF
TGCGCCAGCGGGGGACAGATCACAGATACGCAGTATTTT
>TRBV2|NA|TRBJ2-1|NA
CASTQPQNNYNEQFF
TGTGCCAGCACCCAGCCACAGAATAACTACAATGAGCAGTTCTTC
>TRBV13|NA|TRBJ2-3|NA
CASTDGTDTQYF
TGTGCCAGCACGGATGGGACAGATACGCAGTATTTT
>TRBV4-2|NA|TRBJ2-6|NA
CASSLQNQGANVLTF
TGTGCCAGCAGCTTGCAGAATCAGGGGGCCAACGTCCTGACTTTC
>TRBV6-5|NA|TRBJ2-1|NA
CASSIGGNYNEQFF
TGTGCCAGCAGCATCGGGGGAAACTACAATGAGCAGTTCTTC
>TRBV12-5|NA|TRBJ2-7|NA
CASGQMIGGYYEQYF
TGTGCTAGTGGGCAAATGATAGGGGGATACTACGAGCAGTACTTC
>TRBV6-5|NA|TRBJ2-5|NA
CASSYSISSDETQYF
TGTGCCAGCAGTTACTCTATTAGTTCTGATGAGACCCAGTACTTC
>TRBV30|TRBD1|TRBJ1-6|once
CAWRGTGPGSPLHF
TGTGCCTGGAGGGGGACAGGGCCGGGTTCACCCCTCCACTTT
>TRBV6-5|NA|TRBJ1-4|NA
CASSPWEGDGEKLFF
TGTGCCAGCAGCCCTTGGGAAGGGGATGGGGAAAAACTGTTTTTT
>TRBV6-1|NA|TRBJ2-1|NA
CASMRGNNEQFF
TGTGCCAGCATGAGGGGCAACAATGAGCAGTTCTTC
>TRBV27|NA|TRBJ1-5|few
CASSFQGQPQHF
TGTGCCAGCAGTTTTCAGGGGCAGCCCCAGCATTTT
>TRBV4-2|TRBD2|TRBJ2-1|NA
CASSQGTSGRGSYNEQFF
TGTGCCAGCAGCCAAGGGACTAGCGGGAGGGGCTCCTACAATGAGCAGTTCTTC
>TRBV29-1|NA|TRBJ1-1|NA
CSVSGERTEAFF
TGCAGCGTTAGCGGGGAAAGGACTGAAGCTTTCTTT
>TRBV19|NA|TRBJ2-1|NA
CASSIGLNAYNEQFF
TGTGCCAGTAGTATAGGTTTAAACGCCTACAATGAGCAGTTCTTC
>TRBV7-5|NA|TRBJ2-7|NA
CASSLEVSRAPYEQYF
TGTGCCAGCAGCTTAGAAGTGAGCAGGGCCCCCTACGAGCAGTACTTC
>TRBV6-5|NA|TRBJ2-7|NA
CASTPGGGAHYEQYF
TGTGCCAGCACGCCTGGGGGGGGCGCTCACTACGAGCAGTACTTC
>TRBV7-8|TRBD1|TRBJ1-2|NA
CASSPGTGLGYGYTF
TGTGCCAGCAGCCCTGGGACAGGGTTGGGTTATGGCTACACCTTC
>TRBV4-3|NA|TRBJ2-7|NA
CASSQDPDEQYF
TGCGCCAGCAGCCAAGATCCGGACGAGCAGTACTTC
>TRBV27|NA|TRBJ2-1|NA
CASSLGGIVYNEQFF
TGTGCCAGCAGTTTAGGGGGGATAGTCTACAATGAGCAGTTCTTC
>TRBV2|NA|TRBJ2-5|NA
CASSRGRVRQETQYF
TGTGCCAGCAGTCGAGGTAGGGTCAGACAAGAGACCCAGTACTTC
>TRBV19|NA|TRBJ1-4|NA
CASSPDRVPNEKLFF
TGTGCCAGTAGTCCCGACAGAGTTCCTAATGAAAAACTGTTTTTT
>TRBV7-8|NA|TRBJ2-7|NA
CASSPTDGLSYEQYF
TGTGCCAGCAGCCCAACGGACGGTCTCTCCTACGAGCAGTACTTC
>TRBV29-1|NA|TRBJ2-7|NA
CSVRESSYEQYF
TGCAGCGTCAGAGAGAGCTCCTACGAGCAGTACTTC
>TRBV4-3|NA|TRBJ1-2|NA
CASSPVTKYGYTF
TGCGCCAGCAGCCCCGTCACGAAGTATGGCTACACCTTC
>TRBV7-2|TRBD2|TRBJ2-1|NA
CASSSIGLAGAFINEQFF
TGTGCCAGCAGCTCCATCGGGCTAGCGGGGGCTTTTATCAATGAGCAGTTCTTC
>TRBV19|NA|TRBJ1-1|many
CASSLFAGTGTEAFF
TGTGCCAGTAGTTTGTTCGCCGGGACCGGGACCGAAGCTTTCTTT
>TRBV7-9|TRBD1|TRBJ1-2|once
CASSLGTGNYGYTF
TGTGCCAGCAGCTTAGGGACAGGGAACTATGGCTACACCTTC
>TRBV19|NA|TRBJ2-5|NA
CASSSTLGTEETQYF
TGTGCCAGTAGTTCAACATTGGGGACGGAAGAGACCCAGTACTTC
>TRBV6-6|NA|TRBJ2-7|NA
CASSYGRGRSYEQYF
TGTGCCAGCAGTTACGGCAGGGGCCGATCCTACGAGCAGTACTTC
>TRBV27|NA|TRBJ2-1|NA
CASSTRPGYTYNEQFF
TGTGCCAGCAGTACCCGTCCAGGGTATACCTACAATGAGCAGTTCTTC
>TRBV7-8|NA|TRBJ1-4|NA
CASSLGRSISRANEKLFF
TGTGCCAGCAGCTTAGGTCGGAGTATAAGTAGGGCTAATGAAAAACTGTTTTTT
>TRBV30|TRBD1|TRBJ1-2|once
CAWSITTGDGYTF
TGTGCCTGGAGTATTACGACAGGGGATGGCTACACCTTC
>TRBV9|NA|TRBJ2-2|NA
CASTDRETGELFF
TGTGCCAGCACCGACAGAGAAACCGGGGAGCTGTTTTTT
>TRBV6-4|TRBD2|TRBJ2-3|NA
CASSPSSGGADTQYF
TGTGCCAGCAGCCCATCTAGCGGGGGGGCAGATACGCAGTATTTT
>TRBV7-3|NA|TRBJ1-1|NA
CASSRRGSTEAFF
TGTGCCAGCAGCCGTCGGGGTTCCACTGAAGCTTTCTTT
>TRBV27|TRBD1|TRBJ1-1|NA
CASSSPRDREKIEAFF
TGTGCCAGCAGTTCACCCCGGGACAGGGAAAAAATTGAAGCTTTCTTT
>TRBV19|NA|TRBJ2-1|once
CASNPGTYNEQFF
TGTGCCAGTAACCCGGGAACCTACAATGAGCAGTTCTTC
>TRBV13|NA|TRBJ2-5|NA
CASSPGGRSQETQYF
TGTGCCAGCAGCCCCGGGGGGCGATCCCAAGAGACCCAGTACTTC
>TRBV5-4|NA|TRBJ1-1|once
CASSLDTEAFF
TGTGCCAGCAGCCTGGACACTGAAGCTTTCTTT
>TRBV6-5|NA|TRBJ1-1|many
CASSYQGRGSEAFF
TGTGCCAGCAGTTACCAGGGCAGGGGCTCTGAAGCTTTCTTT
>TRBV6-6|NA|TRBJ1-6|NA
CASSPQAFYSPLHF
TGTGCCAGCAGCCCCCAGGCTTTTTATTCACCCCTCCACTTT
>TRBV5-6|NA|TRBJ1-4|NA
CASSLGRGVNEKLFF
TGTGCCAGCAGCTTGGGCAGGGGAGTTAATGAAAAACTGTTTTTT
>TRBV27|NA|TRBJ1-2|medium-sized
CASSPSSSGLRGYTF
TGTGCCAGCAGCCCCAGCTCCTCAGGGTTGCGGGGCTACACCTTC
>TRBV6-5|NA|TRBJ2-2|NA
CASSYSLQGELFF
TGTGCCAGCAGTTACTCCCTACAGGGGGAGCTGTTTTTT
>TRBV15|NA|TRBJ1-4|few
CATSREWGDEKLFF
TGTGCCACCAGCAGGGAATGGGGGGATGAAAAACTGTTTTTT
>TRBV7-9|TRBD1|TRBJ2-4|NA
CASSSGQENIQYF
TGTGCCAGCAGTTCCGGACAGGAAAACATTCAGTACTTC